This T cell receptor beta chain emerged from a study of blood T cell repertoires in COVID-19. The repertoire was sequenced with immunoSEQ multiplex PCR; TCRdb's copy has only in-frame clones and lacks some. The sample contains tens of thousands of clones, around 84% of which appear only once. This clone turned up a few times. J was trimmed by 3 bases and V by 10 bases; bases with no gene match: 15. This CDR3 has 15 residues. Germline V gene lookup returns CDR1 SGHRS and CDR2 YFSETQ. The V and J genes are TRBV5-1 and TRBJ2-7, with 8 bases that match TRBD1. The clonotype comes from a human donor in a cohort sampled during active COVID-19. Sequences were obtained from peripheral blood. Here the CDR3 DNA reads TGCGCCTGCACCCCGCCCCGGGACAGGCTCTACGAGCAGTACTTC. It yields the protein CACTPPRDRLYEQYF.